This T cell receptor (beta chain) originates from a study of CD8 T cells in Susac syndrome. With random hexamers, reverse transcription was performed on roughly 0.5 to 1 ug of RNA. The CDR3 of TCR beta was amplified by immunoSEQ multiplex PCR across 54 Vbeta and 13 Jbeta. TCRdb used MiXCR to reprocess the immunoSEQ multiplex PCR reads, holding one entry per CDR3 protein. The table includes approximately 71,000 distinct CDR3 sequences, approximately 96% detected once. The germline V and J ends were trimmed by 5 bases and 2 bases, with 19 bases remaining between them. The germline V gene has CDR1 SGHAT and CDR2 FQNNGV. This CDR3 has 16 amino acids. Treatment-naive patients with stable or active relapsing-remitting disease were the multiple sclerosis controls.

This TCR came from a human donor with multiple sclerosis. This rearrangement joins TRBV11-2 to TRBJ2-7, with D perhaps matching TRBD1 (7 bases). The sequenced sample consisted of CD4+ T cells from PBMCs. The CDR3 DNA reads as TGTGCCAGCAGCCCACTAGGGAGGACAGGTACCTACGAGCAGTACTTC. This sequence encodes CASSPLGRTGTYEQYF. The variable domain in full, completed from reference TRBV11-2 and TRBJ2-7, reads EAGVAQSPRYKIIEKRQSVAFWCNPISGHATLYWYQQILGQGPKLLIQFQNNGVVDDSQLPKDRFSAERLKGVDSTLKIQPAKLEDSAVYLCASSPLGRTGTYEQYFGPGTRLTVT.